Listed below are T cell receptor beta chains from one sample, sequenced in a study of CXCR3-negative and CXCR3-positive naive CD8 T cells. TCRdb reanalyzed the 5' RACE reads and collapses them to one entry per CDR3 protein, without DNA. This sample contains some 140,000 distinct CDR3 sequences. Sequencing was carried out using naive CXCR3+ CD8+ T cells from blood. These receptors were collected from a human donor in good health. Some clones in this sample may be carry-over from other donors' samples. Each CDR3 is given with its conserved first and last residue.

TRBV20-1	TRBJ2-5	CSARDPTHLGPILKETQYF
TRBV7-8	TRBJ2-1	CASSLVGLDNEQFF
TRBV29-1	TRBJ2-7	CSVETDTFEQYF
TRBV4-1	TRBJ2-7	CASSQVSHGRYEQYF
TRBV7-9	TRBJ2-5	CASSLPAQETQYF
TRBV20-1	TRBJ2-7	CSAPRGGYEQYF
TRBV27	TRBJ2-1	CASSLSSGAHNEQFF
TRBV5-6	TRBJ2-1	CASSSFERYNEQFF
TRBV7-9	TRBJ2-2	CASSRGTGELFF
TRBV20-1	TRBJ2-7	CSAREDGARPGYEQYF
TRBV21-1	TRBJ2-1	CASSSELADYNEQFF
TRBV7-9	TRBJ2-7	CATRVDNSYEQYF
TRBV7-9	TRBJ2-7	CASSLGQGDVYEQYF
TRBV19	TRBJ2-7	CASSIGLTYEQYF
TRBV14	TRBJ2-5	CASSQDELAGKQYF
TRBV7-2	TRBJ2-3	CASSFRDAFTDTQYF
TRBV4-2	TRBJ2-3	CASSQLAGVTIPDTQYF
TRBV19	TRBJ2-1	CAVLRGYNEQFF
TRBV12-3/TRBV12-4	TRBJ1-1	CASSLTPDWGYTEAFF
TRBV19	TRBJ1-1	CASSWGSGNTEAFF
TRBV27	TRBJ2-1	CATGGLTSYNEQFF
TRBV6-6	TRBJ1-1	CASSDGGIRTEAFF
TRBV28	TRBJ2-5	CASSRTAQETQYF
TRBV11-2	TRBJ2-2	CASSAPYTGELFF
TRBV16	TRBJ1-1	CASSQVFSGAFTEAFF
TRBV6-5	TRBJ2-1	CASSYPGTSGSSNEQFF
TRBV7-9	TRBJ2-1	CASSPKREGYNEQFF
TRBV6-2/TRBV6-3	TRBJ2-5	CASSAGTEQETQYF
TRBV12-3/TRBV12-4	TRBJ2-7	CASSFAVYEQYF
TRBV19	TRBJ2-1	CASSRAANSYNEQFF
TRBV27	TRBJ2-1	CASSLRLAGGYNEQFF
TRBV7-6	TRBJ2-3	CASSKGLASTDTQYF
TRBV4-3	TRBJ1-1	CASSQEGQGAVTEAFF
TRBV7-3	TRBJ2-5	CASSLLGGTIQETQYF
TRBV28	TRBJ2-2	CASRTDRSYTGELFF
TRBV4-3	TRBJ1-2	CASSQGTGGGKTFYGYTF
TRBV6-6	TRBJ1-2	CASSYSRDPNYGYTF
TRBV9	TRBJ2-1	CASSVGGGTSANSYNEQFF
TRBV20-1	TRBJ2-1	CSARGMVHNEQFF